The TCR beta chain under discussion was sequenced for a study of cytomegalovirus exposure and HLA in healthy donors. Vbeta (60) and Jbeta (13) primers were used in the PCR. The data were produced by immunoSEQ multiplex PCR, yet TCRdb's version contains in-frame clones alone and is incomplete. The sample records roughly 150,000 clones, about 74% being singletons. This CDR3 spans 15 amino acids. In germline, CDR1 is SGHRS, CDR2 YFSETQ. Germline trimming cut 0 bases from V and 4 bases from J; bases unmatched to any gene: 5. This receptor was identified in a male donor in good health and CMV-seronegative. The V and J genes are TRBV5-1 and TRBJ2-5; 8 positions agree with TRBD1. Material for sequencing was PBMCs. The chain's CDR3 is CASSLDRGSRETQYF. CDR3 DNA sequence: TGCGCCAGCAGCTTGGACAGGGGGTCCCGAGAGACCCAGTACTTC.